This T cell receptor (beta chain) was captured by sequencing in a study of blood T cell repertoires in COVID-19. The CDR3 runs 14 residues. The germline V gene encodes CDR1 LNHDA and CDR2 SQIVND (reference sequence). The V and J ends lost 5 bases and 5 bases, in that order; junction bases with no gene match: 6. The method was immunoSEQ multiplex PCR; TCRdb's version includes in-frame clones alone and lacks a portion of them. The sample holds 180,000 or so clones, roughly 79% seen once. Input material: peripheral blood. The sequence was collected from a human donor with acute or convalescent COVID-19. The donor label of this sample is uncertain. The gene calls are TRBV19 and TRBJ2-1; 7 bases line up with TRBD1. The CDR3 reads CASSLKTGHNEQFF. DNA of the CDR3: TGTGCCAGTAGTCTAAAGACAGGGCACAATGAGCAGTTCTTC.